This passage covers 8 T cell receptor beta chains from one sample sequenced in a study of control samples from healthy donors and cancer patients. Using immunoSEQ multiplex PCR, the repertoire was profiled, and TCRdb retains in-frame clones only, with some absent. The data hold fewer than 200,000 clones, with roughly 94% observed a single time. The specimen was PBMCs. All receptors derive from a man aged 60 to 75 with colorectal cancer.

The CDR3 bases are TGTGCCAGCAGTAGGGTTAGCGGGGCCCCGTTGGAGCAGTACTTC. Its translation is CASSRVSGAPLEQYF. The chain uses TRBV27 and TRBJ2-7; 8 positions match TRBD2. Looked up from germline, CDR1 is MNHEY and CDR2 is SMNVEV (reference sequence). The CDR3 spans 15 residues. Trimming cost V 5 bases and J 7 bases; bases outside gene matches: 13.

This chain joins TRBV27 and TRBJ1-2; D not certain. With 5 bases removed from V and 4 bases from J, the gap between germline ends came to 14 bases. The CDR3 sequence is 14 residues long. Germline CDR1 and CDR2: MNHEY and SMNVEV (reference sequence). The CDR3 bases are TGTGCCAGCAGTGACCCCAGGATGGGCTATGGCTACACCTTC. It specifies CASSDPRMGYGYTF.

The chain couples TRBV5-1 to TRBJ2-1; D might be TRBD2 (5 bases). The CDR3 spans 15 residues. The ends were cut back, 7 bases at V and 0 bases at J, with 14 bases in the middle. Per germline, CDR1 SGHRS and CDR2 YFSETQ. The CDR3 DNA follows: TGCGCCAGCTCCCGGAGGAGTAACTCCTACAATGAGCAGTTCTTC. Residues: CASSRRSNSYNEQFF.

The chain recombines TRBV6-5 with TRBJ2-2, with D possibly being TRBD1 or TRBD2 (7 bases each). V was trimmed by 6 bases and J by 3 bases, leaving 11 bases between them. CDR3 size: 14 residues. Germline loops: CDR1 MNHEY, CDR2 SVGAGI. This CDR3 is CASRRGTDTGELFF. CDR3 nucleotide sequence: TGTGCCAGCAGGCGGGGGACAGACACCGGGGAGCTGTTTTTT.

The V and J genes are TRBV12-3 or TRBV12-4 and TRBJ1-1; TRBD1 might be the D (6 bases). The CDR3 covers 12 residues. Between the trimmed V and J ends, which lost 4 bases and 7 bases, there was a span of 10 bases. CDR3 in amino acids: CASSSQGNEAFF. Written as DNA, the CDR3 is TGTGCCAGCAGTTCACAGGGTAATGAAGCTTTCTTT.

V and J are TRBV4-1 and TRBJ2-7; 9 positions match TRBD1. This CDR3 contains 14 residues. V gave up 4 bases and J gave up 3 bases; unmatched junction bases: 4. CDR1 is MGHRA and CDR2 is YSYEKL in the germline V gene. Here the CDR3 DNA reads TGCGCCAGCAGCCTACAGGGGGCCAGCTACGAGCAGTACTTC. This encodes CASSLQGASYEQYF.

The genes are TRBV25-1 and TRBJ1-4; D might be TRBD1 (6 bases). Germline V lookup: CDR1 MGHDK, CDR2 SYGVNS. V lost 6 bases and J 2 bases, leaving 13 bases between the germline ends. The CDR3 has 15 amino acids. The CDR3 protein is CASRESDRTNEKLFF. The CDR3 DNA is TGTGCCAGCAGGGAGTCCGACAGGACTAATGAAAAACTGTTTTTT.

The chain carries TRBV2 and TRBJ1-4; D uncertain. Germline loops: CDR1 SNHLY, CDR2 FYNNEI. V was clipped by 3 bases and J by 3 bases, with 8 bases between them. CDR3 length: 14 residues. CDR3 nucleotide sequence: TGTGCCAGCAGTGACCCCGGGCCTAATGAAAAACTGTTTTTT. Translating it yields CASSDPGPNEKLFF.